The rows below give T cell receptor beta chains drawn from one sample of a study of PD-L1 blockade in urothelial cancer. Sequencing used immunoSEQ multiplex PCR; TCRdb keeps in-frame clones, though not all of them. Among around 130,000 clones listed, roughly 84% were seen once. Material: PBMCs, obtained around atezolizumab (anti-PD-L1) treatment. The receptors here all came from a man aged 45 to 65 with urothelial cancer. Both conserved end residues are trimmed from each CDR3.

TRBV5-1	ASSWRTGGAIEGYT
TRBV4-1	ASSQNGVSTGELF
TRBV7-2	ASSFQQGTGGYT
TRBV19	ASSETRQLPYEQY
TRBV10-3	AISEGTYQETQY
TRBV6-4	ASSSEEADTQY
TRBV7-8	ASSLAGTGEAF
TRBV5-6	ASSQLGASTGELF
TRBV5-1	ASSLAGGRLQETQY
TRBV5-6	ASSLDNNYGYT
TRBV5-6	ASSLASYEQY
TRBV6-1	ASTPQGQGVGIQY
TRBV2	ASSERQGLGGYT
TRBV5-1	ASSPRTGSGQPQH
TRBV12-5	ASAPGVGGTSIDTQY
TRBV27	ASSPRQGPSYGYT
TRBV7-6	ASSQGGGAAGGYT
TRBV5-4	ASSLTSGITQETQY
TRBV30	AWSVTLSDSSYNSPLH
TRBV27	ASSLTGNGYT
TRBV19	ASKIDRSYNSPLH
TRBV7-6	ASSFQGGNTGELF
TRBV19	ASSMETSGSSTDTQY
TRBV27	ASSTDRGSEKLF
TRBV6-5	ASSSGSAGHT
TRBV27	ASSFSGTNEKLF
TRBV7-2	ASSRGPTSTDTQY
TRBV5-6	ASSTIAGGPLNEQF
TRBV9	ASSVDPQGAREQY
TRBV7-9	ASSLPAGGAYEQY
TRBV10-3	AISDAVRSSYEQY
TRBV27	ASSPTLTGVASGANVLT
TRBV28	ASSPDRGQETQY
TRBV5-5	ASSLVGGTLTEAF
TRBV28	ASSLLNSPLH
TRBV28	ASSFAGAGTDTQY
TRBV5-4	ASSLAGQAVSPLH
TRBV6-5	ASSSQSYNEQF
TRBV7-2	ASSQNPGSGNTIY
TRBV11-2	ASSFGTSGINEQF
TRBV9	ASSTPGQGALNSPLH
TRBV27	ASSLSNQFHEQF
TRBV27	ASSQYVQETQY
TRBV5-1	ASSFGQGKNTIY
TRBV6-5	ASSYSTRQGETQY
TRBV5-1	ASSRQGYEQY
TRBV27	ASSQQGNNQPQH
TRBV15	ATSRKRIEAGELF
TRBV6-1	ASSITRGLNYGYT
TRBV19	ASSIISGSNQPQH
TRBV5-1	ASSKGLQETQY
TRBV5-1	ASSLNRGYGYT
TRBV20-1	RPLKPEAF
TRBV5-1	ASRFSGRADTQY